This passage covers 10 T cell receptor beta chains from one sample sequenced in a study of T cells in Graves' hyperthyroidism and ophthalmopathy. RNA transcripts yielded amplified TCR beta CDR3 regions. HTBI primers drove first-round RT-PCR of the TCR CDR3. TCRdb passed the multiplex PCR reads through MiXCR, listing each CDR3 protein once. The sample records about 260,000 distinct CDR3 sequences, about 25% being singletons. The specimen sequenced was blood. The receptor set was obtained from a man between 40 and 49 years old with Graves' hyperthyroidism that later progressed to Graves' ophthalmopathy.

In its sample, this clonotype was seen many times. The chain joins TRBV28 to TRBJ1-1; D remains unclear. Germline assignment: CDR1 MDHEN and CDR2 SYDVKM. V lost 5 bases and J lost 1, with 14 bases in between. The CDR3 runs 15 residues. CDR3 amino acids: CASSPRWDQNTEAFF. DNA of the CDR3: TGTGCCAGCAGTCCCAGATGGGATCAGAACACTGAAGCTTTCTTT.

In this sample, this clonotype turned up once. The V and J genes are TRBV7-8 and TRBJ2-7, with 12 nucleotides matching TRBD1. The V and J ends lost 6 bases and 4 bases, in that order; junction bases with no gene match: 10. This CDR3 spans 16 amino acids. Germline CDR1 SGHVS, CDR2 FQNEAQ. CDR3 amino acids: CASSPGTGGAKYEQYF. As DNA, the CDR3 is TGTGCCAGCAGTCCCGGGACAGGGGGCGCAAAGTACGAGCAGTACTTC. The full variable domain, with the rest looked up from reference TRBV7-8 and TRBJ2-7, is GAGVSQSPRYKVAKRGQDVALRCDPISGHVSLFWYQQALGQGPEFLTYFQNEAQLDKSGLPSDRFFAERPEGSVSTLKIQRTQQEDSAVYLCASSPGTGGAKYEQYFGPGTRLTVT.

This clonotype was observed at least ten times. The J gene is TRBJ2-4, the V gene TRBV20-1; perhaps TRBD2 as D (5 bases). The CDR3 is 12 amino acids. Germline V gene sequence: CDR1 DFQATT, CDR2 SNEGSKA (reference sequence). Trimming cost V 3 bases and J 8 bases, with 11 bases left between them. The CDR3 is CSASFVGDIQYF. DNA for the CDR3: TGCAGTGCTAGCTTCGTCGGGGACATTCAGTACTTC.

This clonotype was found a few times. The chain couples TRBV6-1 to TRBJ1-2, with 7 bases fitting TRBD1. The junction had 6 bases not matched to a gene; V was cut back by 6 bases and J by 8 bases. This CDR3 spans 12 amino acids. The germline CDR1 and CDR2 sequences are MNHNS and SASEGT. CDR3 nucleotide sequence: TGTGCCAGCAGCGGACAGGCTCGGGGCTACACCTTC. It codes for CASSGQARGYTF.

This clonotype was observed many times. This CDR3 is CATGDGGTYEQYF. CDR3 bases: TGTGCCACCGGGGACGGAGGAACCTACGAGCAGTACTTC. The V call is TRBV24-1, the J call TRBJ2-7, with D perhaps TRBD1 or TRBD2 (5 bases each). The CDR3 length is 13 residues. Trimming removed 9 bases from V and 2 bases from J, with 13 bases in between. CDR1 is KGHDR and CDR2 is SFDVKD in the germline V gene.

This clonotype was observed many times. The chain employs TRBV4-1 and TRBJ2-7, with TRBD1 identical over 8 bases. The germline CDR1 and CDR2 sequences are MGHRA and YSYEKL. The CDR3 sequence is 16 residues long. V lost 0 bases to trimming and J lost 3 bases; unmatched junction nucleotides: 7. For the CDR3, the DNA is TGCGCCAGCAGCCAAGATCCGGGTGACAGGGGCTACGAGCAGTACTTC. This sequence encodes CASSQDPGDRGYEQYF.

The table lists this clonotype with many counts. V is TRBV6-5 and J is TRBJ2-7; D remains ambiguous. V was cut by 0 bases and J by 3 bases, with 12 bases left in between. The CDR3 totals 15 residues. CDR1 and CDR2 (germline): MNHEY, SVGAGI. Written as DNA, the CDR3 is TGTGCCAGCAGTTACTCGTTAGGGCCGATCTACGAGCAGTACTTC. Amino acid sequence: CASSYSLGPIYEQYF.

The J gene is TRBJ1-1, the V gene TRBV6-1; 8 bases map to TRBD1. The CDR3 has 17 residues. Germline trimming cut 6 bases from V and 3 bases from J; bases unmatched to any gene: 15. Germline CDR1 MNHNS, CDR2 SASEGT. The CDR3 is CASRPDREWYGDTEAFF. In DNA, the CDR3 is TGTGCCAGCAGGCCGGACAGGGAGTGGTATGGTGACACTGAAGCTTTCTTT.

The sample holds many counts of this clonotype. The chain employs TRBV6-5 and TRBJ2-5, with 10 bases aligning to TRBD1. The length of the CDR3 is 14 residues. The germline CDR1 and CDR2 sequences are MNHEY and SVGAGI. V shed 6 bases, J shed 3 bases, and the junction held 4 bases outside the gene matches. The CDR3 nucleotides are TGTGCCAGCAGACGAGGGACAGGGGAAGAGACCCAGTACTTC. It encodes CASRRGTGEETQYF.

The sample holds many counts of this clonotype. This chain joins TRBV5-1 and TRBJ1-2; 8 positions match TRBD1. Unmatched junction bases numbered 3, after V lost 0 bases and J lost 2 bases. The CDR3 is 15 amino acids. Germline loops: CDR1 SGHRS, CDR2 YFSETQ. The CDR3 spells CASSLDQGANYGYTF. The CDR3 bases are TGCGCCAGCAGCTTGGACCAGGGGGCGAACTATGGCTACACCTTC.